The 28 T cell receptor beta chains below come from one sample, sequenced in a study of T cell repertoires in cytomegalovirus infection. One entry per CDR3 protein results from TCRdb running MiXCR on the reads. The table records 95,000 to 120,000 distinct CDR3 sequences, 30% to 35% of them present only once. Their antigens are not known. Sample: CD8+ T cells from cultured PBMCs, taken from culture after CMV antigen stimulation. The receptors were sampled from a human donor in good health (CMV status not recorded). Some clones in this sample may be carry-over from other donors' samples.

V is TRBV2 and J is TRBJ1-2; TRBD1 agrees at 7 bases. CDR3 length: 16 amino acids. J was trimmed by 5 bases and V by 1 base; bases with no gene match: 10. CDR1 SNHLY and CDR2 FYNNEI come from the germline V gene. This CDR3 is CASSEEDRMGHYGYTF. CDR3 DNA sequence: TGTGCCAGCAGTGAAGAGGACAGGATGGGGCATTATGGCTACACCTTC.

The rearrangement links TRBV15 to TRBJ2-1, with D perhaps TRBD2 (5 bases). The V and J ends lost 4 bases and 3 bases respectively, with 13 bases between them. Germline V lookup: CDR1 LNHNV, CDR2 YYDKDF (reference sequence). This CDR3 is 15 amino acids long. CDR3 residues: CATSIPQRDYNEQFF. CDR3 bases: TGTGCCACCAGCATCCCCCAGAGGGACTACAATGAGCAGTTCTTC.

V is TRBV4-2 and J is TRBJ1-2, with D tentatively TRBD1 (6 bases). The CDR3 extends over 19 amino acids. Trimming stripped 0 bases from V and 5 bases from J, with 25 bases between. Germline assignment: CDR1 LGHNA and CDR2 YNFKEQ. The CDR3 is CASSQEGGGTKFRRYGYTF. DNA of the CDR3: TGTGCCAGCAGCCAAGAAGGAGGTGGGACAAAATTCCGTCGGTATGGCTACACCTTC.

This chain uses TRBV7-9 with TRBJ1-2; TRBD1 is a possible D gene (5 bases). Trimming cost V 4 bases and J 6 bases, with 15 bases left between them. CDR1 is SEHNR and CDR2 is FQNEAQ in the germline V gene (reference sequence). The CDR3 has 14 amino acids. CDR3 DNA: TGTGCCAGCAGCTCACCCAGGGCAGGTGATGGCTACACCTTC. Protein product: CASSSPRAGDGYTF.

This chain links TRBV29-1 with TRBJ2-1; D gene unclear. The CDR3 is made up of 11 amino acids. Germline CDR1 and CDR2: SQVTM and ANQGSEA. Trimming removed 4 bases from V and 4 bases from J, with 5 bases in between. CDR3 nucleotide sequence: TGCAGCGTTGGACCTTACAATGAGCAGTTCTTC. Amino acids: CSVGPYNEQFF.

This clonotype showed up just a few times. The genes are TRBV9 and TRBJ1-2, with D unresolved. From germline, CDR1 is SGDLS and CDR2 YYNGEE. Trimming took 3 bases from V and 4 from J, leaving 7 bases between them. The CDR3 covers 12 residues. CDR3 in DNA: TGTGCCAGCAGCGATGGACCCTATGGCTACACCTTC. Translation: CASSDGPYGYTF.

The chain joins TRBV5-5 to TRBJ1-4, with D possibly matching TRBD1 (6 bases). The CDR3 spans 12 residues. V lost 4 bases and J 12 bases, leaving 13 bases between the germline ends. Per germline, CDR1 SGHKS and CDR2 YYEKEE (reference sequence). CDR3: CASSGGAEELFF. CDR3 in DNA: TGTGCCAGCAGCGGGGGGGCGGAGGAACTGTTTTTT.

There are a few counts of this clonotype. CDR3 in DNA: TGTGCCAGTAGTATAGATCTCCTTGATCAGCCCCAGCATTTT. It yields the protein CASSIDLLDQPQHF. The chain recombines TRBV19 with TRBJ1-5; D remains ambiguous. CDR3 size: 14 residues. V dropped 0 bases and J dropped 5 bases, with 8 bases sitting between them. CDR1 and CDR2 from the germline V gene are LNHDA and SQIVND (reference sequence).

This clonotype has just a few counts. The chain links TRBV12-3 or TRBV12-4 to TRBJ1-1, with unresolved D. The CDR3 length is 13 residues. V was clipped by 5 bases and J by 0 bases, with 7 bases between them. CDR3 region: CASSHTVNTEAFF. The CDR3, as DNA: TGTGCCAGCAGTCACACAGTGAACACTGAAGCTTTCTTT.

The rearrangement links TRBV5-1 to TRBJ1-4; the D is unclear. The germline CDR1 and CDR2 sequences are SGHRS and YFSETQ. Trimming shortened V by 4 bases and J by 7 bases, and 14 bases separated the two germline ends. The CDR3 extends over 14 amino acids. As DNA, the CDR3 is TGCGCCAGCAGCATGGGATCCACCCGTGAAAAACTGTTTTTT. Amino acid sequence: CASSMGSTREKLFF. Variable domain in full (rest from reference TRBV5-1 and TRBJ1-4): KAGVTQTPRYLIKTRGQQVTLSCSPISGHRSVSWYQQTPGQGLQFLFEYFSETQRNKGNFPGRFSGRQFSNSRSEMNVSTLELGDSALYLCASSMGSTREKLFFGSGTQLSVL.

This clonotype was picked up a small number of times. This chain uses TRBV11-2 with TRBJ2-7, with 8 bases that match TRBD1. The J segment lost 2 bases and the V segment lost 1 base, leaving 4 bases of the junction unmatched. Germline V gives CDR1 SGHAT, CDR2 FQNNGV. The CDR3 covers 15 residues. CDR3 protein: CASSLAPGQAYEQYF. The CDR3 coding sequence is TGTGCCAGCAGCTTAGCCCCGGGACAGGCCTACGAGCAGTACTTC. Full variable domain (remainder filled in from reference TRBV11-2 and TRBJ2-7): EAGVAQSPRYKIIEKRQSVAFWCNPISGHATLYWYQQILGQGPKLLIQFQNNGVVDDSQLPKDRFSAERLKGVDSTLKIQPAKLEDSAVYLCASSLAPGQAYEQYFGPGTRLTVT.

This clonotype has ten or more counts. The V gene is TRBV7-2, the J gene TRBJ1-3; D is ambiguous. Trimming removed 1 base from V and 0 bases from J, with 13 bases in between. This CDR3 is 17 amino acids long. CDR1 is SGHTA and CDR2 is FQGNSA in the germline V gene. CDR3 loop: CASSLVYAASSGNTIYF. CDR3 bases: TGTGCCAGCAGCTTAGTATATGCCGCATCCTCTGGAAACACCATATATTTT.

The chain couples TRBV5-1 to TRBJ2-1; 8 bases are a match to TRBD2. V shed 4 bases, J shed 4 bases, and the junction held 7 bases outside the gene matches. This CDR3 comprises 15 residues. Germline V gene sequence: CDR1 SGHRS, CDR2 YFSETQ. The CDR3 is CASSRVTSGYNEQFF. The CDR3, as DNA: TGCGCCAGCAGCCGGGTCACTAGCGGTTACAATGAGCAGTTCTTC.

The V call is TRBV4-3, the J call TRBJ1-1, with D unclear. The CDR3 spans 13 residues. Germline V gene data show CDR1 as LGHNA and CDR2 as YSLEER. V was cut by 6 bases and J by 1 base, with 9 bases left in between. This chain's CDR3 is CASRRRGNTEAFF. Here the CDR3 DNA reads TGCGCCAGCAGAAGGCGGGGGAACACTGAAGCTTTCTTT.

The table lists this clonotype with many counts. The chain uses TRBV28 and TRBJ2-7; possibly TRBD1 or TRBD2 for D (5 bases each). There are 16 residues in the CDR3. Germline CDR1 MDHEN, CDR2 SYDVKM. Between the trimmed V and J ends, which lost 5 bases and 7 bases, there was a span of 24 bases. CDR3 DNA: TGTGCCAGCAGTCCGATCTTTGGGACGGACCTAAGGGAGCAGTACTTC. This gives the protein CASSPIFGTDLREQYF.

This clonotype was found many times. The CDR3 reads CASSPGRYTEAFF. CDR3 in DNA: TGTGCCAGCAGCCCAGGACGGTACACTGAAGCTTTCTTT. This chain joins TRBV7-2 and TRBJ1-1; unclear D gene. CDR1 and CDR2 (germline): SGHTA, FQGNSA. This CDR3 comprises 13 residues. Trimming took 5 bases from V and 3 from J, leaving 10 bases between them.

This clonotype was seen a handful of times. V gene TRBV4-1 combines with J gene TRBJ1-2; D remains ambiguous. V dropped 1 base and J dropped 4 bases, with 10 bases sitting between them. The CDR3 covers 14 residues. CDR1 and CDR2 (germline): MGHRA, YSYEKL. DNA for the CDR3: TGCGCCAGCAGCCAAGTGAATGACCTCTATGGCTACACCTTC. This encodes CASSQVNDLYGYTF.

The chain joins TRBV7-8 to TRBJ2-3; no reliable D call. The CDR3 sequence is 16 residues long. V was clipped by 5 bases and J by 0 bases, with 15 bases between them. CDR1 and CDR2 (germline): SGHVS, FQNEAQ. The CDR3 loop is CASSTPLAASTDTQYF. The CDR3 DNA follows: TGTGCCAGCAGCACACCCCTCGCCGCTAGCACAGATACGCAGTATTTT.

This clonotype was recorded a few times. The rearrangement uses TRBV19 and TRBJ2-5; 14 positions match TRBD2. Germline values: CDR1 LNHDA, CDR2 SQIVND (reference sequence). The CDR3 is 15 residues long. V trimming: 5 bases; J trimming: 3 bases; junction bases outside the gene matches: 2. The DNA of the CDR3 is TGTGCCAGTAGTGAGGGACTAGCGGGGGAAGAGACCCAGTACTTC. Translated, it gives CASSEGLAGEETQYF.

The rearrangement uses TRBV7-9 and TRBJ2-1; D tentatively fits TRBD1 or TRBD2 (5 bases each). This CDR3 has 16 residues. Germline CDR1 and CDR2: SEHNR and FQNEAQ (reference sequence). The germline V and J ends were trimmed by 6 bases and 7 bases, with 22 bases remaining between them. CDR3 sequence reads: CASRGSRGEAGNEQFF. In DNA, the CDR3 is TGTGCCAGCAGAGGGTCTAGGGGAGAGGCCGGGAATGAGCAGTTCTTC.

The genes are TRBV2 and TRBJ1-2; 7 bases align to TRBD1. The CDR3 has 14 amino acids. The V and J ends lost 7 bases and 7 bases, in that order; junction bases with no gene match: 12. From germline, CDR1 is SNHLY and CDR2 FYNNEI. CDR3 nucleotides: TGTGCCAGCACACCGGGACAGATTTCCAGTGGCTACACCTTC. Its protein is CASTPGQISSGYTF.

This chain joins TRBV9 and TRBJ2-7, with D perhaps TRBD2 (6 bases). V was clipped by 7 bases and J by 3 bases, with 20 bases between them. The length of the CDR3 is 15 residues. Germline V CDR1 and CDR2: SGDLS, YYNGEE. CDR3 amino acids: CASSVSVGGIYEQYF. CDR3 DNA: TGTGCCAGCTCTGTGTCCGTCGGGGGTATCTACGAGCAGTACTTC. Supplemented by reference TRBV9 and TRBJ2-7, the full variable domain reads DSGVTQTPKHLITATGQRVTLRCSPRSGDLSVYWYQQSLDQGLQFLIQYYNGEERAKGNILERFSAQQFPDLHSELNLSSLELGDSALYFCASSVSVGGIYEQYFGPGTRLTVT.

The chain uses TRBV20-1 and TRBJ2-6, with a tentative D call TRBD2 (6 bases). Germline V CDR1 and CDR2: DFQATT, SNEGSKA (reference sequence). The length of the CDR3 is 16 residues. V lost 5 bases and J 0 bases, leaving 14 bases between the germline ends. The CDR3 region has the DNA TGCAGTGCTTCTCCAGGAGGGACCTCTGGGGCCAACGTCCTGACTTTC. Protein product: CSASPGGTSGANVLTF.

This sequence joins TRBV7-2 and TRBJ2-7; 10 nucleotides agree with TRBD2. The V gene end was trimmed by 4 bases and the J gene end by 0 bases; junction bases not matched to a gene: 6. CDR1 is SGHTA, CDR2 FQGNSA, per germline. The CDR3 runs 16 residues. The CDR3 reads CASSSLTSGVSYEQYF. The CDR3 DNA follows: TGTGCCAGCAGCTCCTTAACTAGCGGGGTCTCCTACGAGCAGTACTTC.

The chain recombines TRBV6-6 with TRBJ1-6; D is unclear. The V gene lost 7 bases and the J gene lost 4 bases, with 23 bases spanning the gap. The CDR3 runs to 18 residues. The germline CDR1 and CDR2 sequences are MNHNY and SVGAGI (reference sequence). The DNA for the CDR3 is TGTGCCAGCATAATTGTACCCAATCAACCCGGGTATAATTCACCCCTCCACTTT. Residues: CASIIVPNQPGYNSPLHF.

In this sample, this clonotype turned up a few times. This chain connects TRBV7-6 to TRBJ2-1; 9 bases fit TRBD1. The CDR3 has 15 residues. In germline, CDR1 is SGHVS, CDR2 FNYEAQ. V gave up 4 bases and J gave up 6 bases; unmatched junction bases: 7. The CDR3 DNA follows: TGTGCCAGCAGCTCGGGACAGGGTCGATTCAATGAGCAGTTCTTC. This sequence encodes CASSSGQGRFNEQFF.

V usage is TRBV7-8 and J usage is TRBJ2-3; D gene uncertain. Looked up from germline, CDR1 is SGHVS and CDR2 is FQNEAQ. Trimming shortened V by 5 bases and J by 0 bases, and 12 bases separated the two germline ends. The CDR3 consists of 15 residues. The CDR3 is CASSLDLRSTDTQYF. CDR3 coding DNA: TGTGCCAGCAGCCTTGATTTGCGGAGCACAGATACGCAGTATTTT.

In this sample, this clonotype turned up many times. The chain is built from TRBV7-6 and TRBJ2-5; 7 nucleotides match TRBD2. The V and J ends lost 5 bases and 2 bases, in that order; junction bases with no gene match: 11. The CDR3 is 16 residues long. Germline V lookup: CDR1 SGHVS, CDR2 FNYEAQ. In nucleotides, the CDR3 is TGTGCCAGCAGCCGAGGGGCAGGGAGGGAACAAGAGACCCAGTACTTC. It is translated as CASSRGAGREQETQYF.